These 10 T cell receptor beta chains were sequenced from one sample in a study of T cell repertoires in ileal Crohn's disease. Profiling relied on immunoSEQ multiplex PCR, and the TCRdb table lists in-frame clones only, not all of them. The profile shows around 8,200 clones, around 74% of them singletons. The sequenced sample was ileal tissue. These receptors were taken from an adult with Crohn's disease.

The gene calls are TRBV9 and TRBJ2-7; 7 bases map to TRBD1. This CDR3 has 15 amino acids. Germline CDR1 reads SGDLS; CDR2 reads YYNGEE. The ends lost 4 bases at V and 0 bases at J; junction bases unmatched: 7. The CDR3 nucleotides are TGTGCCAGCAGCACGGGACAGTTTTCCTCCTACGAGCAGTACTTC. Amino acid sequence: CASSTGQFSSYEQYF.

There are a few counts of this clone. J is TRBJ2-2 and V is TRBV10-3; D might be TRBD2 (5 bases). There are 14 residues in the CDR3. Trimming cost V 6 bases and J 3 bases, with 11 bases left between them. Germline values: CDR1 ENHRY, CDR2 SYGVKD. CDR3 loop: CAISSDGDTGELFF. The CDR3 coding sequence is TGTGCCATCAGCAGTGACGGGGACACCGGGGAGCTGTTTTTT.

The sample holds a few counts of this clone. V and J are TRBV5-6 and TRBJ2-7; 9 positions agree with TRBD1. J lost 6 bases, V lost 4 bases, and 11 bases had no gene match. The CDR3 consists of 15 residues. Germline lookup yields CDR1 SGHDT and CDR2 YYEEEE. The CDR3 bases are TGTGCCAGCAGCCTGCCGGGACAGGGTAGGTCCGAGCAGTACTTC. Its protein is CASSLPGQGRSEQYF.

This chain uses TRBV19 with TRBJ1-3, with TRBD1 matching over 8 bases. Looked up from germline, CDR1 is LNHDA and CDR2 is SQIVND (reference sequence). The CDR3 is 17 amino acids. V lost 9 bases to trimming and J lost 3 bases; unmatched junction nucleotides: 16. CDR3: CASTSLGRGLVGNTIYF. The CDR3 DNA sequence: TGTGCCAGCACTTCGTTGGGCAGGGGGCTAGTTGGAAACACCATATATTTT.

This clone was observed a handful of times. The chain recombines TRBV7-2 with TRBJ1-1; 7 bases agree with TRBD1. The CDR3 loop spans 15 amino acids. V shed 5 bases, J shed 1 base, and the junction held 7 bases outside the gene matches. Germline-derived CDR1 and CDR2 are SGHTA and FQGNSA. The CDR3 bases are TGTGCCAGCAGCCATAGGGACAGTAAGAACACTGAAGCTTTCTTT. Translated: CASSHRDSKNTEAFF.

V usage is TRBV4-2 and J usage is TRBJ1-5; a weak D match, TRBD1 (6 bases). V dropped 0 bases and J dropped 6 bases, with 9 bases sitting between them. CDR1 LGHNA and CDR2 YNFKEQ come from the germline V gene. This CDR3 region has 14 residues. Here the CDR3 DNA reads TGTGCCAGCAGCCAAGACTGGACAGTTCAGCCCCAGCATTTT. It translates to CASSQDWTVQPQHF.

A few counts support this clone. J is TRBJ2-5 and V is TRBV28, with 7 bases aligning to TRBD2. The germline gives CDR1 MDHEN, CDR2 SYDVKM. This CDR3 contains 16 residues. V was clipped by 7 bases and J by 4 bases; unmatched bases: 15. Here the CDR3 reads CASTPSGGQGGETQYF. The CDR3 DNA sequence: TGTGCCAGCACACCCTCGGGGGGTCAGGGAGGAGAGACCCAGTACTTC.

The genes are TRBV6-5 and TRBJ2-7; D perhaps matches TRBD1 (6 bases). The CDR3 consists of 14 residues. Trimming pared 8 bases from V and 0 bases from J, leaving 14 bases between. Germline assignment: CDR1 MNHEY and CDR2 SVGAGI. The CDR3 here is CASGRTASSYEQYF. The CDR3 DNA sequence: TGTGCCAGCGGACGGACAGCTAGCTCCTACGAGCAGTACTTC.

The rearrangement links TRBV6-1 to TRBJ2-1, with 9 bases identical to TRBD2. The CDR3 is 16 amino acids. CDR1 and CDR2 from the germline V gene are MNHNS and SASEGT. The junction had 14 bases not matched to a gene; V was cut back by 6 bases and J by 8 bases. CDR3 bases: TGTGCCAGCAGGGAAAGGCGGCTAGCGGGGATCGATGAGCAGTTCTTC. This codes for CASRERRLAGIDEQFF.

The chain links TRBV7-9 to TRBJ2-2; TRBD2 matches at 11 bases. After removal of 5 bases from V and 1 base from J, the junction contained 6 bases not matched to a gene. Germline V gene data show CDR1 as SEHNR and CDR2 as FQNEAQ (reference sequence). This CDR3 contains 17 residues. DNA of the CDR3: TGTGCCAGCAGCGGACGAACTAGCGGGGGGAACACCGGGGAGCTGTTTTTT. This encodes CASSGRTSGGNTGELFF.